The present T cell receptor (beta chain) was sequenced within a study of T cell responses to AZD1222 COVID-19 vaccine. Pooling of second doses given at about 4 or about 12 weeks was done. The germline V gene has CDR1 SGHRS and CDR2 YFSETQ. V gave up 0 bases and J gave up 6 bases, with 9 bases separating them. This CDR3 region has 13 residues. Here immunoSEQ multiplex PCR was the method, and the copy in TCRdb shows in-frame clones only, minus some. The sample lists 110,000 to 150,000 clones; 92% were seen once. This chain uses TRBV5-1 with TRBJ1-2; perhaps TRBD1 as D (5 bases). The sample consisted of peripheral blood, taken 28 days after the second AZD1222 dose. This receptor was obtained from an adult who received the AZD1222 COVID-19 vaccine. This CDR3 reads CASSLVGVDGYTF. As DNA, the CDR3 is TGCGCCAGCAGCTTGGTAGGGGTAGATGGCTACACCTTC.